This is a list of T cell receptor beta chains from one sample in a study of blood T cell repertoires in COVID-19. Profiling relied on immunoSEQ multiplex PCR, and the TCRdb table lists in-frame clones only, not all of them. The sample yields 250,000 to 300,000 clones, over 70% seen once. Sequencing used peripheral blood. The receptors derive from a woman between 65 and 79 years old with COVID-19, enrolled during active disease. Both conserved end residues are part of each CDR3. Each record gives: clone size, V gene, D gene, J gene, CDR3 protein, CDR3 DNA. A D gene is named only where the DNA matches it firmly. Part of the rows lack a size; the others show once, few, many or a class for expanded clones.

clone_size: NA
v_call: TRBV4-2
d_call: TRBD1
j_call: TRBJ1-2
cdr3_aa: CASSQVGQGANYGYTF
cdr3_nt: TGTGCCAGCAGCCAAGTTGGACAGGGCGCTAACTATGGCTACACCTTC

clone_size: NA
v_call: TRBV3-1/TRBV3-2
d_call: NA
j_call: TRBJ1-2
cdr3_aa: CASSQDFTGLFGYTF
cdr3_nt: TGTGCCAGCAGCCAAGATTTTACGGGGTTATTTGGCTACACCTTC

clone_size: NA
v_call: TRBV19
d_call: NA
j_call: TRBJ1-2
cdr3_aa: CASSKPGGAGGYTF
cdr3_nt: TGTGCCAGTAGTAAACCTGGAGGAGCTGGAGGCTACACCTTC

clone_size: NA
v_call: TRBV6-2/TRBV6-3
d_call: NA
j_call: TRBJ1-6
cdr3_aa: CASSYWVSRSSYNSPLHF
cdr3_nt: TGTGCCAGCAGTTATTGGGTGAGCCGGAGCTCCTATAATTCACCCCTCCACTTT

clone_size: once
v_call: TRBV29-1
d_call: NA
j_call: TRBJ1-2
cdr3_aa: CSVGGIGKGYTF
cdr3_nt: TGCAGCGTTGGCGGGATAGGGAAGGGCTACACCTTC

clone_size: NA
v_call: TRBV12-3/TRBV12-4
d_call: TRBD1
j_call: TRBJ1-1
cdr3_aa: CASRAGGWPEAFF
cdr3_nt: TGTGCCAGCAGGGCAGGGGGCTGGCCTGAAGCTTTCTTT

clone_size: NA
v_call: TRBV28
d_call: NA
j_call: TRBJ2-5
cdr3_aa: CASSLGQTQYF
cdr3_nt: TGTGCCAGCAGTTTGGGCCAGACCCAGTACTTC

clone_size: NA
v_call: TRBV29-1
d_call: NA
j_call: TRBJ2-7
cdr3_aa: CSVRDGGYEQYF
cdr3_nt: TGCAGCGTTAGGGACGGGGGTTACGAGCAGTACTTC

clone_size: NA
v_call: TRBV19
d_call: TRBD2
j_call: TRBJ2-7
cdr3_aa: CASSIGLAGSPSYEQYF
cdr3_nt: TGTGCCAGTAGTATTGGACTAGCGGGATCGCCCTCCTACGAGCAGTACTTC

clone_size: NA
v_call: TRBV28
d_call: NA
j_call: TRBJ1-5
cdr3_aa: CASSSDIQPQHF
cdr3_nt: TGTGCCAGCAGTTCCGACATTCAGCCCCAGCATTTT

clone_size: NA
v_call: TRBV30
d_call: NA
j_call: TRBJ1-5
cdr3_aa: CAWSNQPGNQPQHF
cdr3_nt: TGTGCCTGGAGTAACCAGCCGGGTAATCAGCCCCAGCATTTT

clone_size: once
v_call: TRBV7-9
d_call: TRBD1
j_call: TRBJ1-5
cdr3_aa: CASSLESRGDQPQHF
cdr3_nt: TGTGCCAGCAGCTTAGAATCCAGGGGGGATCAGCCCCAGCATTTT

clone_size: NA
v_call: TRBV3-1/TRBV3-2
d_call: NA
j_call: TRBJ1-6
cdr3_aa: CASSHFDGNNSPLHF
cdr3_nt: TGTGCCAGCAGCCACTTTGACGGGAATAATTCACCCCTCCACTTT

clone_size: NA
v_call: TRBV24-1
d_call: NA
j_call: TRBJ2-1
cdr3_aa: CATSGARGGESEQFF
cdr3_nt: TGTGCCACCAGTGGGGCTCGCGGAGGGGAGAGTGAGCAGTTCTTC

clone_size: once
v_call: TRBV6-6
d_call: TRBD1
j_call: TRBJ2-7
cdr3_aa: CASSSHPGQGAYEQYF
cdr3_nt: TGTGCCAGCAGCTCACACCCGGGACAGGGCGCCTACGAGCAGTACTTC

clone_size: NA
v_call: TRBV19
d_call: NA
j_call: TRBJ1-1
cdr3_aa: CASSRRGREAFF
cdr3_nt: TGTGCCAGTAGTCGCAGGGGCCGTGAAGCTTTCTTT

clone_size: NA
v_call: TRBV18
d_call: NA
j_call: TRBJ1-6
cdr3_aa: CASSNQGDPGSPLHF
cdr3_nt: TGTGCCAGCTCAAATCAGGGTGACCCCGGTTCACCCCTCCACTTT

clone_size: NA
v_call: TRBV9
d_call: NA
j_call: TRBJ1-3
cdr3_aa: CASSDYQGNTIYF
cdr3_nt: TGTGCCAGCAGCGACTATCAGGGAAACACCATATATTTT

clone_size: NA
v_call: TRBV6-2/TRBV6-3
d_call: NA
j_call: TRBJ1-1
cdr3_aa: CASSPAPTSNTEAFF
cdr3_nt: TGTGCCAGCAGCCCCGCACCGACATCGAACACTGAAGCTTTCTTT

clone_size: once
v_call: TRBV4-1
d_call: NA
j_call: TRBJ2-5
cdr3_aa: CASSQSPSALGETQYF
cdr3_nt: TGCGCCAGCAGCCAATCGCCCAGCGCCCTCGGAGAGACCCAGTACTTC

clone_size: NA
v_call: TRBV28
d_call: NA
j_call: TRBJ1-5
cdr3_aa: CASLRQSGGNQPQHF
cdr3_nt: TGTGCCAGCCTTCGACAATCGGGGGGCAATCAGCCCCAGCATTTT

clone_size: NA
v_call: TRBV6-5
d_call: NA
j_call: TRBJ2-7
cdr3_aa: CASTASASYEQYF
cdr3_nt: TGTGCCAGTACTGCTAGCGCCTCCTACGAGCAGTACTTC

clone_size: NA
v_call: TRBV5-6
d_call: NA
j_call: TRBJ2-3
cdr3_aa: CASSPPLGSGDTQYF
cdr3_nt: TGTGCCAGCAGCCCACCACTAGGAAGTGGAGATACGCAGTATTTT

clone_size: NA
v_call: TRBV19
d_call: TRBD2
j_call: TRBJ2-7
cdr3_aa: CASSGASGLYEQYF
cdr3_nt: TGTGCCAGTAGTGGAGCTAGCGGACTATACGAGCAGTACTTC

clone_size: NA
v_call: TRBV7-9
d_call: TRBD1
j_call: TRBJ1-1
cdr3_aa: CASSPVGQGAVEAFF
cdr3_nt: TGTGCCAGCAGCCCAGTGGGACAGGGCGCGGTTGAAGCTTTCTTT

clone_size: NA
v_call: TRBV6-6
d_call: NA
j_call: TRBJ1-2
cdr3_aa: CASRTGGEVGGYTF
cdr3_nt: TGTGCCAGCAGAACGGGGGGCGAGGTCGGTGGCTACACCTTC

clone_size: once
v_call: TRBV28
d_call: NA
j_call: TRBJ1-2
cdr3_aa: CASSSVSRGGYTF
cdr3_nt: TGTGCCAGCAGTTCGGTTTCAAGAGGGGGCTACACCTTC

clone_size: NA
v_call: TRBV6-6
d_call: NA
j_call: TRBJ1-5
cdr3_aa: CASRLQGGSNQPQHF
cdr3_nt: TGTGCCAGCAGGTTACAGGGAGGGAGCAATCAGCCCCAGCATTTT

clone_size: NA
v_call: TRBV19
d_call: NA
j_call: TRBJ1-4
cdr3_aa: CASSIWTGDATNEKLFF
cdr3_nt: TGTGCCAGTAGTATTTGGACGGGGGATGCAACTAATGAAAAACTGTTTTTT

clone_size: NA
v_call: TRBV20-1
d_call: NA
j_call: TRBJ1-5
cdr3_aa: CSASRPLLQTREGDNSNQPQHF
cdr3_nt: TGCAGTGCTAGTCGACCCCTTCTCCAAACTAGGGAGGGAGACAATAGCAATCAGCCCCAGCATTTT

clone_size: NA
v_call: TRBV30
d_call: NA
j_call: TRBJ2-2
cdr3_aa: CAWSVSGELFF
cdr3_nt: TGTGCCTGGAGTGTCTCCGGGGAGCTGTTTTTT

clone_size: once
v_call: TRBV10-2
d_call: TRBD2
j_call: TRBJ2-3
cdr3_aa: CASSETGGVDTQYF
cdr3_nt: TGCGCCAGCAGTGAGACGGGAGGCGTAGATACGCAGTATTTT

clone_size: NA
v_call: TRBV7-9
d_call: TRBD2
j_call: TRBJ2-1
cdr3_aa: CASGTSRGNEQFF
cdr3_nt: TGTGCCAGCGGGACTAGTCGGGGGAATGAGCAGTTCTTC